The 31 T cell receptor beta chains below were found in one sample sequenced in a study of blood T cells in healthy people across ages. Through a sample-barcoded 5' primer and a J-beta primer mix, a second PCR was run for roughly 6 to 11 cycles. One entry per CDR3 protein results from TCRdb running MiXCR on the 5' RACE reads. The table has 980,000 or so distinct CDR3 sequences, 45% to 50% seen once. The sequencing sample was made of blood. The source of these receptors is a man under 40 in good health.

The chain links TRBV20-1 to TRBJ2-2; 12 positions match TRBD2. The V gene end was trimmed by 0 bases and the J gene end by 0 bases; junction bases not matched to a gene: 8. CDR1 is DFQATT, CDR2 SNEGSKA, per germline (reference sequence). The CDR3 extends over 19 amino acids. The CDR3 bases are TGCAGTGCTAGAGATCGACTAGCGGGGGACCTTGCGAACACCGGGGAGCTGTTTTTT. The encoded protein is CSARDRLAGDLANTGELFF.

The J gene is TRBJ2-3, the V gene TRBV29-1; D ambiguous. Per germline, CDR1 SQVTM and CDR2 ANQGSEA. This CDR3 region has 12 residues. With 1 base removed from V and 3 bases from J, the gap between germline ends came to 5 bases. The CDR3: CSVEGRTDTQYF. The DNA of the CDR3 is TGCAGCGTTGAAGGGCGGACAGATACGCAGTATTTT.

The genes are TRBV6-5 and TRBJ2-5, with 8 bases fitting TRBD2. Germline V gives CDR1 MNHEY, CDR2 SVGAGI. The V gene end was trimmed by 0 bases and the J gene end by 2 bases; junction bases not matched to a gene: 5. This CDR3 is 16 amino acids long. In DNA form, the CDR3 reads TGTGCCAGCAGTTACTCGACTAGCGTAATACAAGAGACCCAGTACTTC. Amino acids: CASSYSTSVIQETQYF.

This clonotype was observed at least ten times. V usage is TRBV29-1 and J usage is TRBJ2-5, with D tentatively TRBD1 (5 bases). Trimming removed 8 bases from V and 4 bases from J, with 14 bases in between. From germline, CDR1 is SQVTM and CDR2 ANQGSEA. The CDR3 is made up of 12 amino acids. The CDR3 DNA reads TGCAGCTCAAATGAAAGGGGAGAGACCCAGTACTTC. Residues: CSSNERGETQYF.

The rearrangement links TRBV29-1 to TRBJ2-4; TRBD1 aligns across 9 bases. The V gene end was trimmed by 5 bases and the J gene end by 13 bases; junction bases not matched to a gene: 12. Per germline, CDR1 SQVTM and CDR2 ANQGSEA. The CDR3 is made up of 13 amino acids. CDR3 region: CSVPGQGGNGQYF. Here the CDR3 DNA reads TGCAGCGTTCCGGGACAGGGAGGGAATGGGCAGTACTTC.

This clonotype was seen just once. The V call is TRBV6-2 or TRBV6-3, the J call TRBJ1-1, with TRBD1 identical over 8 bases. Germline V lookup: CDR1 MNHEY, CDR2 SVGEGT. V shed 8 bases and J 2 bases; nucleotides not matched to a gene: 7. The CDR3 is 14 residues long. The CDR3 loop reads CASLDGQGNTEAFF. The DNA for the CDR3 is TGTGCCAGCCTTGACGGACAGGGCAACACTGAAGCTTTCTTT.

The J gene is TRBJ2-3, the V gene TRBV3-1; 11 bases map to TRBD2. The length of the CDR3 is 18 residues. In germline, CDR1 is LGHDT, CDR2 YNNKEL (reference sequence). V shed 0 bases and J 5 bases; nucleotides not matched to a gene: 10. The CDR3 DNA reads as TGTGCCAGCAGCCAAGATCCAGTAGCGGGGGGGCCCGGAGATACGCAGTATTTT. Protein product: CASSQDPVAGGPGDTQYF.

V gene TRBV4-3 combines with J gene TRBJ1-4, with 7 bases matching TRBD1. Germline V gene data show CDR1 as LGHNA and CDR2 as YSLEER. This CDR3 has 15 residues. V shed 0 bases and J 8 bases; nucleotides not matched to a gene: 6. The CDR3 loop is CASSQDKTRGEKLFF. The CDR3 DNA follows: TGCGCCAGCAGCCAAGATAAAACCAGGGGGGAAAAACTGTTTTTT.

In this sample, this clonotype turned up a few times. The genes are TRBV6-2 or TRBV6-3 and TRBJ2-4, with 7 positions matching TRBD1. The CDR3 is made up of 15 amino acids. Germline loops: CDR1 MNHEY, CDR2 SVGEGT. Losses at the gene ends were 2 bases for V and 5 bases for J; bases not matched to a gene: 6. The CDR3 nucleotides are TGTGCCAGCAGTTACATATTCCAGGGGGAAAACATTCAGTACTTC. It specifies CASSYIFQGENIQYF.

This sequence joins TRBV29-1 and TRBJ1-2, with 8 nucleotides matching TRBD1. The CDR3 is made up of 13 amino acids. Germline assignment: CDR1 SQVTM and CDR2 ANQGSEA. Trimming took 2 bases from V and 5 from J; bases not matched to a gene: 4. CDR3 sequence reads: CSVETTGVYGYTF. The DNA for the CDR3 is TGCAGCGTTGAAACGACAGGGGTATATGGCTACACCTTC.

In its sample, this clonotype was seen many times. The chain is built from TRBV9 and TRBJ2-7; D tentatively fits TRBD1 or TRBD2 (5 bases each). Trimming stripped 0 bases from V and 2 bases from J, with 12 bases between. Germline V gene data show CDR1 as SGDLS and CDR2 as YYNGEE. The CDR3 contains 15 residues. The CDR3 nucleotides read TGTGCCAGCAGCGTAGCTCTGGGGACGACCTACGAGCAGTACTTC. Translation gives CASSVALGTTYEQYF. The complete variable domain, with remaining parts taken from reference TRBV9 and TRBJ2-7, reads DSGVTQTPKHLITATGQRVTLRCSPRSGDLSVYWYQQSLDQGLQFLIQYYNGEERAKGNILERFSAQQFPDLHSELNLSSLELGDSALYFCASSVALGTTYEQYFGPGTRLTVT.

The table lists this clonotype with a few counts. The rearrangement uses TRBV28 and TRBJ1-6; 7 bases line up with TRBD1. Germline V gene sequence: CDR1 MDHEN, CDR2 SYDVKM. Trimming took 6 bases from V and 9 from J; bases not matched to a gene: 11. The CDR3 extends over 15 amino acids. The CDR3 sequence: CASREMTGSGSPLHF. CDR3 in DNA: TGTGCCAGCAGGGAGATGACAGGGTCCGGTTCACCCCTCCACTTT.

The CDR3: CANTLRRDDYGYTF. DNA of the CDR3: TGCGCCAATACACTGAGGAGGGACGACTATGGCTACACCTTC. The chain joins TRBV5-1 to TRBJ1-2; perhaps TRBD1 as D (5 bases). The CDR3 covers 14 residues. V lost 9 bases and J 3 bases, leaving 18 bases between the germline ends. The germline gives CDR1 SGHRS, CDR2 YFSETQ.

This clonotype was found a few times. The gene calls are TRBV27 and TRBJ2-7; maybe TRBD1 (6 bases). This CDR3 region has 14 residues. Germline V gene sequence: CDR1 MNHEY, CDR2 SMNVEV (reference sequence). V gave up 0 bases and J gave up 5 bases, with 11 bases separating them. The CDR3 DNA reads TGTGCCAGCAGTTTATCGGGGGCCTTCCACGAGCAGTACTTC. Protein sequence: CASSLSGAFHEQYF.

V is TRBV29-1 and J is TRBJ2-7; TRBD1 might be the D (6 bases). Trimming took off 2 bases at V and 2 bases at J, with 13 bases between the two ends. The CDR3 has 14 amino acids. CDR1 and CDR2 from the germline V gene are SQVTM and ANQGSEA. The chain's CDR3 is CSVELRTEAYEQYF. The CDR3 coding sequence is TGCAGCGTTGAACTTAGGACAGAAGCCTACGAGCAGTACTTC.

This clonotype was observed a few times. The CDR3 protein is CASSWNRQETQYF. The CDR3, as DNA: TGTGCCAGCAGCTGGAATAGACAAGAGACCCAGTACTTC. The chain is built from TRBV7-3 and TRBJ2-5; no clear D. V was shortened by 4 bases and J by 2 bases, with 8 bases between the two germline ends. CDR1 and CDR2 from the germline V gene are SGHTA and FQGTGA. The CDR3 is 13 amino acids.

This clonotype was counted only a few times. The chain recombines TRBV2 with TRBJ2-5; TRBD1 matches 7 bases. Germline V CDR1 and CDR2: SNHLY, FYNNEI. The trim removed 6 bases at V and 5 bases at J, leaving 9 bases unmatched. The CDR3 sequence is 14 residues long. The CDR3 region is CASRALTGSETQYF. DNA for the CDR3: TGTGCCAGCAGGGCACTGACAGGGAGTGAGACCCAGTACTTC.

The chain has TRBV6-1 and TRBJ2-7, with 7 nucleotides matching TRBD1. In germline, CDR1 is MNHNS, CDR2 SASEGT. The CDR3 sequence is 14 residues long. Losses at the gene ends were 3 bases for V and 3 bases for J; bases not matched to a gene: 5. CDR3 coding DNA: TGTGCCAGCAGTGAGGGACAGCTCCTCTACGAGCAGTACTTC. Its protein product is CASSEGQLLYEQYF.

The chain recombines TRBV29-1 with TRBJ2-7; the match to TRBD1 covers 7 bases. V lost 4 bases and J lost 0; bases outside the gene matches: 3. The CDR3 loop spans 13 amino acids. Germline loops: CDR1 SQVTM, CDR2 ANQGSEA. The CDR3 spells CSVGRTGSYEQYF. As DNA, the CDR3 is TGCAGCGTTGGTAGGACAGGCTCCTACGAGCAGTACTTC.

The CDR3, as DNA: TGTGCCAGCAGCCAACCCGATGGACGGCTTACTGAAGCTTTCTTT. Translation gives CASSQPDGRLTEAFF. This chain uses TRBV7-2 with TRBJ1-1; D gene unclear. This CDR3 spans 15 amino acids. CDR1 SGHTA and CDR2 FQGNSA come from the germline V gene. V was clipped by 5 bases and J by 5 bases, with 18 bases between them. Combining the CDR3 with reference TRBV7-2 and TRBJ1-1 gives the whole variable domain GAGVSQSPSNKVTEKGKDVELRCDPISGHTALYWYRQSLGQGLEFLIYFQGNSAPDKSGLPSDRFSAERTGGSVSTLTIQRTQQEDSAVYLCASSQPDGRLTEAFFGQGTRLTVV.

The J gene is TRBJ2-5, the V gene TRBV18, with TRBD2 identical over 9 bases. The J call is doubtful: the DNA matches TRBJ2-7 better. The germline V gene encodes CDR1 KGHSH and CDR2 LQKENI. CDR3 length: 14 residues. The CDR3 loop reads CASSPASGVGEQYF. As DNA, the CDR3 is TGTGCCAGCTCACCGGCTAGCGGGGTTGGCGAGCAGTACTTC.

V is TRBV11-2 and J is TRBJ2-7, with D tentatively TRBD1 (5 bases). V was clipped by 1 base and J by 5 bases, with 21 bases between them. Germline CDR1 is SGHAT and CDR2 is FQNNGV. The CDR3 covers 17 residues. The CDR3 protein is CASSLGVKAGRLDEQYF. The CDR3 DNA reads as TGTGCCAGCAGCTTAGGAGTTAAGGCAGGGCGCTTGGACGAGCAGTACTTC. Full variable domain (rest looked up from reference TRBV11-2 and TRBJ2-7): EAGVAQSPRYKIIEKRQSVAFWCNPISGHATLYWYQQILGQGPKLLIQFQNNGVVDDSQLPKDRFSAERLKGVDSTLKIQPAKLEDSAVYLCASSLGVKAGRLDEQYFGPGTRLTVT.

This clonotype has a count of ten or more. The CDR3 region has the DNA TGTGCCAGCAGCAATAGTGCGGGACAGGGGATTCATGGCTACACCTTC. It specifies CASSNSAGQGIHGYTF. The chain joins TRBV7-9 to TRBJ1-2; 10 nucleotides match TRBD1. V shed 5 bases, J shed 6 bases, and the junction held 12 bases outside the gene matches. This CDR3 spans 16 amino acids. Germline-derived CDR1 and CDR2 are SEHNR and FQNEAQ (reference sequence).

In this sample, this clonotype turned up a few times. For the CDR3, the DNA is TGTGCCAACAGGAGACAGGGATCCACCGCGGGGCTAAACCAAGAGACCCAGTACTTC. Its protein is CANRRQGSTAGLNQETQYF. The chain combines TRBV6-1 with TRBJ2-5; possibly TRBD1 for D (7 bases). Trimming pared 10 bases from V and 0 bases from J, leaving 30 bases between. The germline V gene encodes CDR1 MNHNS and CDR2 SASEGT. The CDR3 has 19 residues.

The V gene is TRBV7-8, the J gene TRBJ2-7; 8 bases fit TRBD2. With V trimmed by 4 bases and J by 1 base, 6 bases remained unmatched. The V gene's germline CDR1 is SGHVS and CDR2 FQNEAQ. The CDR3 extends over 15 amino acids. CDR3 protein: CASSSLASGSYEQYF. The CDR3 nucleotides read TGTGCCAGCAGCTCCTTGGCTAGCGGGTCCTACGAGCAGTACTTC.

This chain uses TRBV4-1 with TRBJ2-3; tentatively, D is TRBD2 (6 bases). Germline lookup yields CDR1 MGHRA and CDR2 YSYEKL. This CDR3 has 16 amino acids. V gave up 0 bases and J gave up 14 bases, with 24 bases separating them. The CDR3 DNA is TGCGCCAGCAGCCAAGATCGGCGGGATCACACAGATATGCGGTATTTT. It translates to CASSQDRRDHTDMRYF.

This clonotype was seen only a few times. CDR3 region: CATSEAPRDEQFF. DNA for the CDR3: TGTGCCACCAGTGAGGCCCCCCGGGATGAGCAGTTCTTC. The chain combines TRBV24-1 with TRBJ2-1, with D uncertain. The CDR3 length is 13 residues. Per the germline V gene, CDR1 is KGHDR and CDR2 is SFDVKD. V lost 4 bases, J lost 8 bases, and 11 bases lay in between.

V gene TRBV7-9 combines with J gene TRBJ2-6; possibly TRBD1 for D (5 bases). V was trimmed by 5 bases and J by 2 bases, leaving 16 bases between them. The CDR3 contains 17 residues. CDR1 is SEHNR, CDR2 FQNEAQ, per germline (reference sequence). The CDR3 region is CASSIRTPRAGANVLTF. The CDR3 bases are TGTGCCAGCAGCATCCGGACACCCCGCGCTGGGGCCAACGTCCTGACTTTC.

This clonotype was seen a handful of times. This chain joins TRBV29-1 and TRBJ2-1, with 9 bases identical to TRBD1. V lost 4 bases to trimming and J lost 5 bases; unmatched junction nucleotides: 6. CDR3 length: 14 residues. CDR1 is SQVTM and CDR2 is ANQGSEA in the germline V gene. The CDR3, as DNA: TGCAGCGTTGGTCGGGACAGGGTACACAATGAGCAGTTCTTC. It translates to CSVGRDRVHNEQFF.

The chain carries TRBV5-1 and TRBJ2-3, with D tentatively TRBD1 (6 bases). The V and J ends lost 3 bases and 4 bases respectively, with 12 bases between them. From germline, CDR1 is SGHRS and CDR2 YFSETQ. The CDR3 runs 14 residues. The CDR3 DNA is TGCGCCAGCAGCTCGCAGGACAGAGCAGATACGCAGTATTTT. Its protein product is CASSSQDRADTQYF. The full variable domain, its missing parts supplied by reference TRBV5-1 and TRBJ2-3, is KAGVTQTPRYLIKTRGQQVTLSCSPISGHRSVSWYQQTPGQGLQFLFEYFSETQRNKGNFPGRFSGRQFSNSRSEMNVSTLELGDSALYLCASSSQDRADTQYFGPGTRLTVL.

This chain's CDR3 is CASSPGTSEHNEQFF. CDR3 in DNA: TGCGCCAGCAGCCCCGGGACTAGCGAACACAATGAGCAGTTCTTC. The rearrangement links TRBV5-1 to TRBJ2-1; TRBD2 matches at 10 bases. The CDR3 loop spans 15 amino acids. Germline loops: CDR1 SGHRS, CDR2 YFSETQ. V dropped 4 bases and J dropped 5; count of bases not matched to a gene: 6.